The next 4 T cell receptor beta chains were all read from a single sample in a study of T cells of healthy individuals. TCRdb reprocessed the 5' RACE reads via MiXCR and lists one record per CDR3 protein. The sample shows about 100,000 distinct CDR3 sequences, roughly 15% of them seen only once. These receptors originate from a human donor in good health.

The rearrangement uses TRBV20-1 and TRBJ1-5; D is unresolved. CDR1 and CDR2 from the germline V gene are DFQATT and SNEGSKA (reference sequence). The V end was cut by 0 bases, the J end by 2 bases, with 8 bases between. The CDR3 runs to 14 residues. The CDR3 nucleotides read TGCAGTGCTAGAGATCGGTCCGGCAATCAGCCCCAGCATTTT. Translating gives CSARDRSGNQPQHF.

CDR3 nucleotides: TGTGCCACCTTAGAAAAGACAGGGGGCACAGATACGCAGTATTTT. Translated, it gives CATLEKTGGTDTQYF. V usage is TRBV27 and J usage is TRBJ2-3, with 8 nucleotides matching TRBD1. V shed 10 bases and J 1 base; nucleotides not matched to a gene: 10. CDR3 length equals 15 residues. Germline values: CDR1 MNHEY, CDR2 SMNVEV (reference sequence).

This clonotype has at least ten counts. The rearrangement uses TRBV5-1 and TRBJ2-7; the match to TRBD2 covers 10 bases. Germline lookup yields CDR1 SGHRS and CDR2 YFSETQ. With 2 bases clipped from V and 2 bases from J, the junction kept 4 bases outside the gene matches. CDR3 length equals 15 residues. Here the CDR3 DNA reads TGCGCCAGCAGCTTTGGTAGCGGGGGGACCTACGAGCAGTACTTC. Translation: CASSFGSGGTYEQYF.

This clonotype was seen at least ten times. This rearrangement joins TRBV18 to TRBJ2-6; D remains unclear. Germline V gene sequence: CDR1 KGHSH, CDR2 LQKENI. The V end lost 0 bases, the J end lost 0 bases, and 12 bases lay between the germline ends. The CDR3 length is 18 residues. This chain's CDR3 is CASSPPPITSSGANVLTF. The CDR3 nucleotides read TGTGCCAGCTCACCACCGCCGATTACGAGCTCTGGGGCCAACGTCCTGACTTTC.